This T cell receptor (beta chain) was captured by sequencing in a study of T cell responses to AZD1222 COVID-19 vaccine. The study, taken as a whole, reports: In a largely white British group with more females than males, clonal diversity was possibly underestimated.

CDR3 length equals 16 residues. The V segment lost 7 bases and the J segment 6 bases; nucleotides outside the gene matches: 12. Germline V CDR1 and CDR2: MDHEN, SYDVKM. Notes on this clone: The antigen is not known.

Libraries were prepared by immunoSEQ multiplex PCR; TCRdb keeps only in-frame clonotypes and omits some of them. Among some 99,000 clones listed, 70% to 90% were seen once. The V gene is TRBV28, the J gene TRBJ2-3; 11 nucleotides match TRBD1. This sample comprised peripheral blood, obtained on day 0 of AZD1222 vaccination. The sequence was collected from an adult in good health. CDR3 in DNA: TGTGCCAGCATCACAGGACAGGGGGCGCCTCTGGATACGCAGTATTTT. Its translation: CASITGQGAPLDTQYF.